The 20 T cell receptor beta chains below were found in one sample sequenced in a study of CD8 T cells in Susac syndrome. Reverse transcription of about 0.5 to 1 ug RNA used random hexamers. MiXCR, run by TCRdb on the immunoSEQ multiplex PCR reads, gives a single entry per CDR3 protein. Here the sample spans around 280,000 distinct CDR3 sequences, approximately 85% being singletons. The sample comprised CD8+ T cells from PBMCs. Receptors originate from a human donor with multiple sclerosis.

The chain joins TRBV6-1 to TRBJ2-5; tentative D call: TRBD2 (5 bases). The CDR3 loop spans 18 amino acids. In germline, CDR1 is MNHNS, CDR2 SASEGT. V lost 7 bases to trimming and J lost 2 bases, with 26 bases between them. CDR3: CASKSVVSIAGLQETQYF. The CDR3, as DNA: TGTGCCAGCAAAAGTGTAGTTTCTATCGCGGGCCTACAAGAGACCCAGTACTTC.

The V call is TRBV5-6, the J call TRBJ2-3; 9 bases line up with TRBD2. This CDR3 has 15 amino acids. The germline gives CDR1 SGHDT, CDR2 YYEEEE. Germline trimming cut 2 bases from V and 0 bases from J; bases unmatched to any gene: 1. The chain's CDR3 is CASSFTSGSTDTQYF. CDR3 nucleotides: TGTGCCAGCAGCTTCACTAGCGGGAGCACAGATACGCAGTATTTT.

The chain joins TRBV27 to TRBJ2-1; 9 nucleotides agree with TRBD2. Germline V gene lookup returns CDR1 MNHEY and CDR2 SMNVEV (reference sequence). With 0 bases clipped from V and 8 bases from J, the junction kept 17 bases outside the gene matches. The CDR3 has 19 residues. The CDR3 coding sequence is TGTGCCAGCAGTTTATCGAATCCCCTAGCGGGATTGCGGCCGTATGAGCAGTTCTTC. This encodes CASSLSNPLAGLRPYEQFF.

The chain combines TRBV5-1 with TRBJ2-4; 8 positions match TRBD1. V was pared by 2 bases and J by 3 bases, with 4 bases of the junction left unmatched. Germline V gene data show CDR1 as SGHRS and CDR2 as YFSETQ. The CDR3 length is 15 residues. CDR3 in DNA: TGCGCCAGCAGCTTTACTGACAGGGGCAAAAACATTCAGTACTTC. Amino acid sequence: CASSFTDRGKNIQYF.

This clonotype has more than one count but fewer than ten. This chain uses TRBV27 with TRBJ2-7; 7 bases are a match to TRBD1. V trimming: 3 bases; J trimming: 1 base; junction bases outside the gene matches: 3. The length of the CDR3 is 14 residues. The germline V gene encodes CDR1 MNHEY and CDR2 SMNVEV (reference sequence). The CDR3 protein is CASSFRQGSYEQYF. The CDR3 region has the DNA TGTGCCAGCAGTTTTAGACAGGGTTCCTACGAGCAGTACTTC.

V and J are TRBV7-2 and TRBJ2-3, with D unresolved. From germline, CDR1 is SGHTA and CDR2 FQGNSA. This CDR3 comprises 15 residues. V shed 1 base and J shed 0 bases, with 8 bases lying between them. The CDR3 nucleotides read TGTGCCAGCAGCTTAGTGGGTGGTAGCACAGATACGCAGTATTTT. The encoded protein is CASSLVGGSTDTQYF.

This chain joins TRBV9 and TRBJ2-4; the D gene is possibly TRBD1 (6 bases). The CDR3 totals 16 residues. V lost 0 bases, J lost 0 bases, and 10 bases lay in between. Germline CDR1 and CDR2: SGDLS and YYNGEE. The CDR3 loop is CASSVDRAGAKNIQYF. DNA for the CDR3: TGTGCCAGCAGCGTAGACAGGGCGGGAGCCAAAAACATTCAGTACTTC.

The gene calls are TRBV19 and TRBJ1-1, with unresolved D. CDR3 size: 14 residues. The germline V gene has CDR1 LNHDA and CDR2 SQIVND (reference sequence). V lost 1 base to trimming and J lost 5 bases, with 11 bases between them. CDR3 nucleotide sequence: TGTGCCAGTAGTATAGTACCGGGTGGGACTGAAGCTTTCTTT. Protein sequence: CASSIVPGGTEAFF.

Here the CDR3 reads CSVALTGNTGELFF. In nucleotides, the CDR3 is TGCAGCGTTGCCTTGACGGGAAACACCGGGGAGCTGTTTTTT. The J gene is TRBJ2-2, the V gene TRBV29-1, with D possibly matching TRBD2 (5 bases). V was trimmed by 4 bases and J by 2 bases, leaving 11 bases between them. CDR3 size: 14 residues. Germline loops: CDR1 SQVTM, CDR2 ANQGSEA.

This clonotype was detected only a few times. J is TRBJ2-7 and V is TRBV27; no firm D call. The CDR3 covers 13 residues. Germline loops: CDR1 MNHEY, CDR2 SMNVEV (reference sequence). Trimming stripped 3 bases from V and 4 bases from J, with 10 bases between. The CDR3: CASSFGVRYEQYF. The CDR3 nucleotides read TGTGCCAGCAGTTTTGGGGTAAGGTACGAGCAGTACTTC.

The chain carries TRBV28 and TRBJ1-1; perhaps TRBD1 as D (6 bases). The CDR3 sequence is 18 residues long. V lost 5 bases to trimming and J lost 1 base, with 23 bases between them. Germline CDR1 MDHEN, CDR2 SYDVKM. The CDR3: CASSTNRATVLRNTEAFF. CDR3 DNA sequence: TGTGCCAGCAGTACCAACAGGGCCACCGTCCTGAGGAACACTGAAGCTTTCTTT.

The chain uses TRBV29-1 and TRBJ2-5, with unresolved D. The CDR3 runs 15 residues. Trimming took off 4 bases at V and 3 bases at J, with 18 bases between the two ends. From germline, CDR1 is SQVTM and CDR2 ANQGSEA. In DNA form, the CDR3 reads TGCAGCGTTGGGAGATCGTTGCAGGACGAAGAGACCCAGTACTTC. It translates to CSVGRSLQDEETQYF.

The chain couples TRBV7-8 to TRBJ2-5, with 9 bases lining up with TRBD2. Germline V CDR1 and CDR2: SGHVS, FQNEAQ. V trimming: 2 bases; J trimming: 5 bases; junction bases outside the gene matches: 15. This CDR3 contains 18 residues. In nucleotides, the CDR3 is TGTGCCAGCAGCTTAACGGGGCGAGCGGGAGGCCTAGGGGAGACCCAGTACTTC. This sequence encodes CASSLTGRAGGLGETQYF.

The chain employs TRBV10-3 and TRBJ1-1; D call uncertain. CDR1 and CDR2 (germline): ENHRY, SYGVKD. The CDR3 runs to 12 residues. Trimming stripped 8 bases from V and 5 bases from J, with 12 bases between. The CDR3 protein is CAISGHGTEAFF. CDR3 bases: TGTGCCATCTCTGGCCATGGGACTGAAGCTTTCTTT.

The CDR3, as DNA: TGTGCCAGTAGTGGTGGCGGGGCTAGCGGCTTTCTCTACAATGAGCAGTTCTTC. It encodes CASSGGGASGFLYNEQFF. The chain links TRBV19 to TRBJ2-1; 7 nucleotides match TRBD2. V lost 5 bases to trimming and J lost 3 bases; unmatched junction nucleotides: 16. Germline loops: CDR1 LNHDA, CDR2 SQIVND (reference sequence). CDR3 length: 18 residues.

CDR3 coding DNA: TGTGCCAGCAGTCCCCTCGACAGGGCCTATTCAAACACTGAAGCTTTCTTT. This codes for CASSPLDRAYSNTEAFF. The chain is built from TRBV27 and TRBJ1-1; 7 nucleotides align to TRBD1. The ends lost 5 bases at V and 2 bases at J; junction bases unmatched: 14. In germline, CDR1 is MNHEY, CDR2 SMNVEV (reference sequence). The CDR3 runs 17 residues.

The rearrangement uses TRBV6-1 and TRBJ2-7; 9 bases are shared with TRBD2. This CDR3 contains 13 residues. Germline V lookup: CDR1 MNHNS, CDR2 SASEGT. DNA for the CDR3: TGTGTCACGCGGGGGGGGCGATTCTGGGAGCAGTACTTC. Translated, it gives CVTRGGRFWEQYF.

The CDR3 nucleotides are TGTGCCAGCAGCGGACAGGGTCTGAGCAATCAGCCCCAGCATTTT. It encodes CASSGQGLSNQPQHF. The chain links TRBV7-9 to TRBJ1-5, with 8 bases that match TRBD1. There are 15 residues in the CDR3. CDR1 is SEHNR, CDR2 FQNEAQ, per germline (reference sequence). V lost 5 bases and J lost 1; bases outside the gene matches: 4.

This clonotype has just one count. V usage is TRBV19 and J usage is TRBJ1-1, with a possible D match to TRBD1 (5 bases). Germline CDR1 LNHDA, CDR2 SQIVND (reference sequence). The V end lost 3 bases, the J end lost 4 bases, and 15 bases lay between the germline ends. The CDR3 extends over 15 amino acids. CDR3 nucleotides: TGTGCCAGTAGTATTCCGAACAGGTTCTCCACTGAAGCTTTCTTT. Amino acid sequence: CASSIPNRFSTEAFF. Full variable domain (outside the CDR3, taken from reference TRBV19 and TRBJ1-1): DGGITQSPKYLFRKEGQNVTLSCEQNLNHDAMYWYRQDPGQGLRLIYYSQIVNDFQKGDIAEGYSVSREKKESFPLTVTSAQKNPTAFYLCASSIPNRFSTEAFFGQGTRLTVV.

This rearrangement joins TRBV3-1 to TRBJ2-1; D gene unclear. V lost 1 base and J lost 8, with 6 bases in between. CDR1 LGHDT and CDR2 YNNKEL come from the germline V gene (reference sequence). The CDR3 consists of 12 residues. CDR3 region: CASSQVYYEQFF. CDR3 nucleotide sequence: TGTGCCAGCAGCCAAGTGTATTATGAGCAGTTCTTC.